This T cell receptor beta chain was sequenced for a study of T-cell memory formation after mild COVID-19. Points from the study as a whole: Balance between CD4 and CD8 was seen in clones contracting day 15 to 85, and a CD4+ lean was seen in later expanders. In pre-infection memory, a portion of responding clones appeared, which suggested that cross-reactive memory joined. CD4+ contracting clones lay mainly in CM and EM, CD8+ ones in EMRA.

The TCR alpha and TCR beta cDNA libraries, bearing sample barcodes and UMIs, were generated by 5'RACE using constant-segment primers. TCRdb redid the calling of the 5' RACE reads with MiXCR, one entry per CDR3 protein. The sample carries about 450,000 distinct CDR3 sequences, less than 25% recorded once. Trimming removed 4 bases at V and 6 bases at J, with 13 bases between. There are 13 residues in the CDR3. Germline V gives CDR1 SQVTM, CDR2 ANQGSEA. This clonotype came up a few times. The antigen remains unidentified. The chain recombines TRBV29-1 with TRBJ1-5, with D maybe TRBD1 (5 bases). The TCR comes from an adult woman who had mild COVID-19 (a few samples of this study predate the infection). Cell type and time point are not known. Sequenced input: PBMCs or a T cell subset sorted from them (not recorded which). CDR3 nucleotide sequence: TGCAGCGTTGGTTCAGGGTATGGTCAGCCCCAGCATTTT. Translated: CSVGSGYGQPQHF. The whole variable domain, filled in from reference TRBV29-1 and TRBJ1-5, reads SAVISQKPSRDICQRGTSLTIQCQVDSQVTMMFWYRQQPGQSLTLIATANQGSEATYESGFVIDKFPISRPNLTFSTLTVSNMSPEDSSIYLCSVGSGYGQPQHFGDGTRLSIL.